The 10 T cell receptor beta chains below all came from one sample that was sequenced in a study of control samples from healthy donors and cancer patients (dated by TCRdb to about 2020). Library preparation used the immunoSEQ multiplex PCR assay. Not all clones reach the TCRdb copy of this immuneACCESS table, which keeps in-frame sequences only. Checked studies attribute under half of the gap to unresolved V genes and leave the rest unexplained. A total of some 150,000 clones appear in this sample, roughly 94% of them only once. The leading ten clones occupy roughly 15% of the sample. Material for sequencing was PBMCs. Receptors originate from a man in his sixties with colorectal cancer.

The rearrangement uses TRBV7-2 and TRBJ2-7, with 7 bases that match TRBD1. V shed 1 base and J 9 bases; nucleotides not matched to a gene: 6. The germline CDR1 and CDR2 sequences are SGHTA and FQGNSA. The CDR3 contains 13 residues. CDR3 residues: CASSLEQGLGQYF. CDR3 in DNA: TGTGCCAGCAGCTTAGAACAGGGGTTAGGGCAGTACTTC.

The V gene is TRBV7-2, the J gene TRBJ2-3, with 10 nucleotides matching TRBD2. Trimming removed 6 bases from V and 3 bases from J; junction bases left unmatched: 6. The CDR3 totals 15 residues. Germline V lookup: CDR1 SGHTA, CDR2 FQGNSA. CDR3 sequence (DNA): TGTGCCAGCAGGGGGGGACTAGCGCTAACAGATACGCAGTATTTT. Residues: CASRGGLALTDTQYF.

The chain is built from TRBV19 and TRBJ2-2; D assignment may be TRBD1 or TRBD2 (5 bases each). The CDR3 consists of 15 residues. The germline CDR1 and CDR2 sequences are LNHDA and SQIVND (reference sequence). Trimming took 5 bases from V and 0 from J, leaving 10 bases between them. CDR3 loop: CASSSGPSNTGELFF. The CDR3 DNA is TGTGCCAGTAGTTCGGGACCCTCGAACACCGGGGAGCTGTTTTTT.

The chain uses TRBV4-1 and TRBJ2-1; 8 nucleotides match TRBD2. The CDR3 spans 17 residues. The J segment lost 0 bases and the V segment lost 1 base, leaving 5 bases of the junction unmatched. The V gene's germline CDR1 is MGHRA and CDR2 YSYEKL. The CDR3, as DNA: TGCGCCAGCAGCCAAGTCGGGGGGGGTTCCTCCTACAATGAGCAGTTCTTC. It codes for CASSQVGGGSSYNEQFF.

The DNA for the CDR3 is TGTGCAAGTCGCTCGCTCACCCTGGACAGGTTTGTTACCTACGAGCAGTACTTC. Translated: CASRSLTLDRFVTYEQYF. The chain recombines TRBV12-2 with TRBJ2-7; the listed D gene, TRBD1, was not tested against the DNA. TRBV12-2 is a recognized pseudogene. CDR3 length: 18 amino acids.

As DNA, the CDR3 is TGCAGCGTGCGGACAGGGAGGGTAGCTTTCTTT. Translating it yields CSVRTGRVAFF. The chain is built from TRBV29-1 and TRBJ1-1; 8 positions agree with TRBD1. Trimming removed 6 bases from V and 10 bases from J; junction bases left unmatched: 7. This CDR3 is built from 11 residues. CDR1 SQVTM and CDR2 ANQGSEA come from the germline V gene. Using reference TRBV29-1 and TRBJ1-1 for the parts outside the CDR3, the full variable domain is SAVISQKPSRDICQRGTSLTIQCQVDSQVTMMFWYRQQPGQSLTLIATANQGSEATYESGFVIDKFPISRPNLTFSTLTVSNMSPEDSSIYLCSVRTGRVAFFGQGTRLTVV.

This clone appeared once. The rearrangement links TRBV30 to TRBJ2-3; the match to TRBD1 covers 7 bases. The CDR3 has 14 amino acids. V lost 0 bases and J lost 4; bases outside the gene matches: 4. Per the germline V gene, CDR1 is GTSNPN and CDR2 is SVGIG (reference sequence). The CDR3 loop is CAWSVGTAADTQYF. CDR3 coding DNA: TGTGCCTGGAGTGTAGGGACAGCCGCAGATACGCAGTATTTT.

The rearrangement links TRBV5-1 to TRBJ2-7, with a weak D call TRBD1 (5 bases). Germline V lookup: CDR1 SGHRS, CDR2 YFSETQ. V shed 0 bases and J shed 6 bases, with 7 bases lying between them. The CDR3 loop spans 12 amino acids. The CDR3 here is CASSLAQGEQYF. The CDR3 bases are TGCGCCAGCAGCTTGGCCCAGGGCGAGCAGTACTTC. The full variable domain, in which reference TRBV5-1 and TRBJ2-7 provide the parts outside the CDR3, is KAGVTQTPRYLIKTRGQQVTLSCSPISGHRSVSWYQQTPGQGLQFLFEYFSETQRNKGNFPGRFSGRQFSNSRSEMNVSTLELGDSALYLCASSLAQGEQYFGPGTRLTVT.

Details on this clone: At the DNA level, this CDR3 is encoded by other sequences in the same sample as well. This chain connects TRBV11-2 to TRBJ2-5; no reliable D call. The CDR3 has 11 amino acids. CDR1 is SGHAT, CDR2 FQNNGV, per germline. V was trimmed by 1 base and J by 4 bases, leaving 1 base between them. The CDR3 loop reads CASSLVETQYF. For the CDR3, the DNA is TGTGCCAGCAGCTTAGTAGAGACCCAGTACTTC.

This chain uses TRBV6-2 or TRBV6-3 with TRBJ1-4; a weak D match, TRBD1 (5 bases). The germline V gene encodes CDR1 MNHEY and CDR2 SVGEGT. V was shortened by 3 bases and J by 5 bases, with 7 bases between the two germline ends. CDR3 size: 13 residues. CDR3 coding DNA: TGTGCCAGCAGTTATGGGGGGAATGAAAAACTGTTTTTT. Translation: CASSYGGNEKLFF.